Each of the 12 T cell receptor beta chains below was sequenced from the same sample in a study of spatial heterogeneity in lung cancer. Time point described: sample taken at primary tumor resection. Unsorted whole RNA samples from tumor, nontumor lung or frozen PBMC were sequenced. TCRdb reprocessed the 5' RACE reads with MiXCR, giving one entry per CDR3 protein. The data show several thousand distinct CDR3 sequences, with roughly 21% seen just once and more than 15% held by the top ten. The sample was PBMCs, taken at surgery. These TCRs come from a female donor with early-stage non-small cell lung cancer.

Sample share makes this clonotype medium-sized (0.01 to 0.1%). This sequence joins TRBV7-8 and TRBJ2-3; TRBD2 agrees at 7 bases. The CDR3 sequence is 18 residues long. Germline V gives CDR1 SGHVS, CDR2 FQNEAQ. The ends lost 5 bases at V and 3 bases at J; junction bases unmatched: 17. CDR3 sequence reads: CASSPHPWGGGDTDTQYF. The CDR3 DNA follows: TGTGCCAGCAGCCCGCACCCGTGGGGGGGGGGAGATACAGATACGCAGTATTTT. The full variable domain, in which reference TRBV7-8 and TRBJ2-3 provide the parts outside the CDR3, is GAGVSQSPRYKVAKRGQDVALRCDPISGHVSLFWYQQALGQGPEFLTYFQNEAQLDKSGLPSDRFFAERPEGSVSTLKIQRTQQEDSAVYLCASSPHPWGGGDTDTQYFGPGTRLTVL.

This clonotype is termed medium-sized (0.01 to 0.1%). This rearrangement joins TRBV30 to TRBJ2-3; the D gene is possibly TRBD1 (6 bases). Per the germline V gene, CDR1 is GTSNPN and CDR2 is SVGIG (reference sequence). This CDR3 is 11 amino acids long. The V end lost 4 bases, the J end lost 6 bases, and 8 bases lay between the germline ends. CDR3 residues: CAWKGVDTQYF. The CDR3 DNA follows: TGTGCCTGGAAGGGGGTGGATACGCAGTATTTT.

In its sample, this clonotype is medium-sized. The chain employs TRBV20-1 and TRBJ2-3; 9 bases agree with TRBD2. Losses at the gene ends were 6 bases for V and 5 bases for J; bases not matched to a gene: 9. This CDR3 is 14 amino acids long. Germline loops: CDR1 DFQATT, CDR2 SNEGSKA (reference sequence). The CDR3 protein is CSAIGGGGGDTQYF. The CDR3 coding sequence is TGCAGTGCGATCGGCGGGGGGGGCGGAGATACGCAGTATTTT.

This clonotype has only a few counts. The chain uses TRBV7-6 and TRBJ1-6; TRBD1 is a possible D gene (6 bases). CDR1 is SGHVS and CDR2 is FNYEAQ in the germline V gene. The V end was cut by 5 bases, the J end by 0 bases, with 11 bases between. The CDR3 is made up of 16 amino acids. The CDR3 protein is CASSRRGGSYNSPLHF. The CDR3 DNA follows: TGTGCCAGCAGCCGCAGGGGAGGCTCCTATAATTCACCCCTCCACTTT.

The rearrangement joins TRBV20-1 to TRBJ1-5; 8 bases align to TRBD1. The CDR3 runs 13 residues. Germline-derived CDR1 and CDR2 are DFQATT and SNEGSKA (reference sequence). CDR3 sequence reads: CSVDRGRDQPQHF. CDR3 in DNA: TGCAGCGTAGACAGGGGCAGGGATCAGCCCCAGCATTTT.

This clonotype was counted at least ten times. The chain has TRBV29-1 and TRBJ1-3; D is ambiguous. This CDR3 has 14 residues. V lost 6 bases and J lost 3, with 15 bases in between. The germline V gene has CDR1 SQVTM and CDR2 ANQGSEA. The CDR3 region has the DNA TGCAGCGTCTCACCCGAGGCATTTGGAAACACCATATATTTT. This encodes CSVSPEAFGNTIYF.

This clonotype was observed a handful of times. J is TRBJ1-1 and V is TRBV7-6; 8 positions agree with TRBD1. The ends lost 5 bases at V and 1 base at J; junction bases unmatched: 3. CDR3 size: 14 residues. CDR1 and CDR2 (germline): SGHVS, FNYEAQ. CDR3 sequence: CASSPGQANTEAFF. The CDR3, as DNA: TGTGCCAGCAGCCCGGGACAGGCGAACACTGAAGCTTTCTTT.

This clonotype was recorded a few times. The rearrangement uses TRBV11-1 and TRBJ1-2; no definite D call. The germline V gene encodes CDR1 SGHAT and CDR2 FQDESV (reference sequence). This CDR3 contains 15 residues. Between the trimmed V and J ends, which lost 5 bases and 8 bases, there was a span of 21 bases. This CDR3 is CASSHGPNLPDGYTF. In DNA, the CDR3 is TGTGCCAGCAGCCACGGGCCAAACCTACCTGACGGCTACACCTTC.

This clonotype was found a few times. The chain has TRBV29-1 and TRBJ2-1; the match to TRBD2 covers 9 bases. The CDR3 runs 14 residues. J lost 1 base, V lost 5 bases, and 3 bases had no gene match. Germline V lookup: CDR1 SQVTM, CDR2 ANQGSEA. The CDR3 DNA reads TGCAGCGTTTGGGCGGGAGGGTCCTACAATGAGCAGTTCTTC. Residues: CSVWAGGSYNEQFF.

This clonotype has ten or more counts. The V and J genes are TRBV4-1 and TRBJ2-5; maybe TRBD2 (6 bases). V lost 3 bases and J 2 bases, leaving 13 bases between the germline ends. Per germline, CDR1 MGHRA and CDR2 YSYEKL. The CDR3 has 15 amino acids. The CDR3 is CASSQSSGRQETQYF. In DNA, the CDR3 is TGCGCCAGCAGCCAGTCCAGCGGGCGACAAGAGACCCAGTACTTC.

Notes on this clonotype: Being one base from a much bigger clone, this may be a read error. The missing conserved phenylalanine or tryptophan at the end of this CDR3 makes a read error likely. The rearrangement joins TRBV5-1 to TRBJ2-1; the D is unclear. Trimming left V 1 base short and J 5 bases short, with 4 bases between. CDR1 is SGHRS, CDR2 YFSETQ, per germline. CDR3 size: 12 residues. CDR3 residues: CASSLIDNEQFL. The CDR3 nucleotides are TGCGCCAGCAGCTTGATAGACAATGAGCAGTTCCTC.

This clonotype is medium-sized (0.01 to 0.1%) in the sample. CDR3 in amino acids: CASRFGQGNYEQYF. The CDR3 nucleotides read TGTGCCAGCAGGTTCGGACAGGGGAACTACGAGCAGTACTTC. This chain joins TRBV28 and TRBJ2-7; 9 bases line up with TRBD1. V was clipped by 6 bases and J by 3 bases; unmatched bases: 6. The length of the CDR3 is 14 residues. CDR1 and CDR2 (germline): MDHEN, SYDVKM.